This T cell receptor beta chain was found in a study of T cell repertoires in cytomegalovirus infection. As for the study in general: Public TCR beta signatures were indicative of both CMV infection and a matching HLA type. Study findings and constraints: Cumulative frequency (of public TCR beta family members) identified carriers of CMV plus the relevant HLA. In two of eight donors, the top clonotype was HLA-C-restricted CMV-specific.

To note about this clonotype: Its antigen remains unidentified.

In germline, CDR1 is DFQATT, CDR2 SNEGSKA (reference sequence). V shed 2 bases, J shed 4 bases, and the junction held 5 bases outside the gene matches. The length of the CDR3 is 14 residues. TCRdb re-derived calls from the reads in MiXCR, one entry per CDR3 protein. The repertoire holds about 740,000 distinct CDR3 sequences, approximately 34% seen once, with 2.5% to 3% in the top ten. This chain joins TRBV20-1 and TRBJ2-3, with 8 positions matching TRBD2. The sequence came from a human donor in good health (CMV status not recorded). Some clones in this sample may be carry-over from other donors' samples. The sample comprised PBMCs. DNA of the CDR3: TGCAGTGCTAGAAGCATCGGGGGGGCAGATACGCAGTATTTT. Residues: CSARSIGGADTQYF.